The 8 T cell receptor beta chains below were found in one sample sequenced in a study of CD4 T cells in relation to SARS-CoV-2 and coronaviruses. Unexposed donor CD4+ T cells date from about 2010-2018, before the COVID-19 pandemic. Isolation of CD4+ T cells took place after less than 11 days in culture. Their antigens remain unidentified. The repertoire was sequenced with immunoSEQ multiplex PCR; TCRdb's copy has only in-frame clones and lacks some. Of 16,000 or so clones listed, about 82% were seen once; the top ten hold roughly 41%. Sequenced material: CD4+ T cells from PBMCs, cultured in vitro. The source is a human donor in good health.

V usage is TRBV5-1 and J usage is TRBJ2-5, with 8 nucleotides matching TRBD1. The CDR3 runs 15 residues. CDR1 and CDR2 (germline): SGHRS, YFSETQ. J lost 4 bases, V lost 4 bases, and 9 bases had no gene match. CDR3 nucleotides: TGCGCCAGCAGCACCGGGACAGGTCGGAGAGAGACCCAGTACTTC. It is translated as CASSTGTGRRETQYF.

The CDR3 is CASSIEPNSYNEQFF. The CDR3 coding sequence is TGTGCCAGTAGTATAGAACCCAACTCCTACAATGAGCAGTTCTTC. V usage is TRBV19 and J usage is TRBJ2-1; D is uncertain. V was pared by 0 bases and J by 0 bases, with 6 bases between. The V gene's germline CDR1 is LNHDA and CDR2 SQIVND (reference sequence). The CDR3 sequence is 15 residues long. Full variable domain (outside the CDR3, taken from reference TRBV19 and TRBJ2-1): DGGITQSPKYLFRKEGQNVTLSCEQNLNHDAMYWYRQDPGQGLRLIYYSQIVNDFQKGDIAEGYSVSREKKESFPLTVTSAQKNPTAFYLCASSIEPNSYNEQFFGPGTRLTVL.

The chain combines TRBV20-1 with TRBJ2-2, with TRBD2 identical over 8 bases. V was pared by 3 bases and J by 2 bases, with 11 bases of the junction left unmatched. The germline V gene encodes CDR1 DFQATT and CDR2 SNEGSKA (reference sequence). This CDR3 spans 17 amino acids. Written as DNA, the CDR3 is TGCAGTGCTAGTTCCCCCCTGGGACTAGGTAACACCGGGGAGCTGTTTTTT. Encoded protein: CSASSPLGLGNTGELFF.

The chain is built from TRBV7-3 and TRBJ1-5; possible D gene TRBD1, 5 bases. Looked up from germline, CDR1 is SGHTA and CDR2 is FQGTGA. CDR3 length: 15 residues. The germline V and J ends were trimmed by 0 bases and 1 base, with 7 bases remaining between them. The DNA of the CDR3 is TGTGCCAGCAGCTTAACTGGGGGAAGCAATCAGCCCCAGCATTTT. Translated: CASSLTGGSNQPQHF.

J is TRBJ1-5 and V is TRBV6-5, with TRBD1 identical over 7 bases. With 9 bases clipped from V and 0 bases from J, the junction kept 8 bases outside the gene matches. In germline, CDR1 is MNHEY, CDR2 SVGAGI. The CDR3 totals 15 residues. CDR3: CASTFGTDSNQPQHF. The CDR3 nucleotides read TGTGCCAGTACCTTTGGGACAGATAGCAATCAGCCCCAGCATTTT.

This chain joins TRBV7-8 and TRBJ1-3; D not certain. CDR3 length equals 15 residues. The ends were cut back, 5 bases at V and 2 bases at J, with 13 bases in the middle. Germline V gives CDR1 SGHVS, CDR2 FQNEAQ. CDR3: CASSQLRYPGNTIYF. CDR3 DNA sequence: TGTGCCAGCAGCCAACTTAGGTACCCTGGAAACACCATATATTTT.

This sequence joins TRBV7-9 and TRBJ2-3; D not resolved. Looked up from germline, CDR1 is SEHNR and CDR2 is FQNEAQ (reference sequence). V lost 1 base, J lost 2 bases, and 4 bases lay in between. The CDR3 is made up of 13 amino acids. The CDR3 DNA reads TGTGCCAGCAGCTTAGGGGCCACAGATACGCAGTATTTT. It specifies CASSLGATDTQYF. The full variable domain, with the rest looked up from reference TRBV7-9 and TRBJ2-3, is DTGVSQNPRHKITKRGQNVTFRCDPISEHNRLYWYRQTLGQGPEFLTYFQNEAQLEKSRLLSDRFSAERPKGSFSTLEIQRTEQGDSAMYLCASSLGATDTQYFGPGTRLTVL.

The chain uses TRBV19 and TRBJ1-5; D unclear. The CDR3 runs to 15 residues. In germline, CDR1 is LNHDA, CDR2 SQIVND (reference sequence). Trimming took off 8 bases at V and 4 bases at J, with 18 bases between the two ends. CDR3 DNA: TGTGCCAGTGGACGCGGGCAGCTTCTTAATCAGCCCCAGCATTTT. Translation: CASGRGQLLNQPQHF. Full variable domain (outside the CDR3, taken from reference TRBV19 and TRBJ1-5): DGGITQSPKYLFRKEGQNVTLSCEQNLNHDAMYWYRQDPGQGLRLIYYSQIVNDFQKGDIAEGYSVSREKKESFPLTVTSAQKNPTAFYLCASGRGQLLNQPQHFGDGTRLSIL.